The subject of this entry is one T cell receptor beta chain. Via MiXCR, TCRdb re-called the 5' RACE reads, giving one row per CDR3 protein. The data show some 300,000 distinct CDR3 sequences, around 12% seen once. Between the trimmed V and J ends, which lost 1 base and 3 bases, there was a span of 10 bases. From germline, CDR1 is PRHDT and CDR2 FYEKMQ (reference sequence). The CDR3 is made up of 15 amino acids. These data belong to a study of identical twins. The data also belong to a second study, concerning yellow fever vaccine responses in identical twins.

The chain combines TRBV13 with TRBJ2-1; a weak D match, TRBD2 (6 bases). The sample consisted of CD8+ T cells sorted from blood. The clonotype originates from a woman in her late teens or twenties in good health. CDR3 sequence reads: CASSLAGTFYNEQFF. The CDR3 bases are TGTGCCAGCAGCTTAGCCGGGACTTTCTACAATGAGCAGTTCTTC.